A selection of T cell receptor beta chains follows, all from one sample in a study of regulatory T cells in long-lasting Graves disease. A single record per CDR3 protein comes from TCRdb applying MiXCR to the multiplex PCR reads. In the table there are 520,000 or so distinct CDR3 sequences, around 11% of which are singletons. The same data also contributed to another study, on T cells in Graves' hyperthyroidism and ophthalmopathy.

This sample comprised peripheral blood mononuclear cells (PBMCs), obtained at new diagnosis, from a patient treated with antithyroid drugs. Receptor source: a woman aged 30 to 39 with Graves disease. The CDR3 runs from the conserved cysteine through the conserved F or W. The D gene is left open where the match is weak. Clone size, where shown, is once, few, many, or a class for clones that have expanded.

D,size,length,J,V,CDR3,DNA
-,-,16,TRBJ2-1,TRBV7-8,CASSLGSRGGPDEQFF,TGTGCCAGCAGCTTAGGGAGCCGGGGTGGGCCCGATGAGCAGTTCTTC
-,many,16,TRBJ2-1,TRBV27,CASSSYRVRSYNEQFF,TGTGCCAGCAGTTCCTACAGGGTACGCTCCTACAATGAGCAGTTCTTC
TRBD2,many,21,TRBJ2-1,TRBV11-3,CASSFVTSGTSGMSSYNEQFF,TGTGCCAGCAGCTTTGTGACCTCCGGGACTAGCGGGATGAGTTCCTACAATGAGCAGTTCTTC
-,many,12,TRBJ1-1,TRBV2,CASSEYPPKTFF,TGTGCCAGCAGTGAATATCCCCCCAAGACTTTCTTT
-,few,16,TRBJ1-1,TRBV7-6,CASSLVDGPYGPEAFF,TGTGCCAGCAGCTTAGTGGACGGGCCCTACGGCCCTGAAGCTTTCTTT
-,many,14,TRBJ2-7,TRBV24-1,CANPGRYSSYEQYF,TGTGCCAACCCAGGGCGGTACAGCTCCTACGAGCAGTACTTC
TRBD2,-,13,TRBJ2-7,TRBV27,CASTSGPTYEQYF,TGTGCCAGCACTAGCGGGCCTACCTACGAGCAGTACTTC
-,few,14,TRBJ2-3,TRBV7-3,CASSTQEGADTQYF,TGTGCCAGCAGCACCCAAGAGGGGGCAGATACGCAGTATTTT
TRBD2,many,18,TRBJ2-6,TRBV5-4,CASSLELAGGPGANVLTF,TGTGCCAGCAGCTTAGAACTAGCGGGAGGGCCTGGGGCCAACGTCCTGACTTTC
-,many,12,TRBJ2-5,TRBV29-1,CSVDPKGTEPYF,TGCAGCGTTGACCCCAAAGGGACTGAGCCGTACTTC
-,many,13,TRBJ2-7,TRBV5-1,CASSLTGNYEQYF,TGCGCCAGCAGCTTAACAGGGAACTACGAGCAGTACTTC
-,many,14,TRBJ2-5,TRBV30,CALRNKGQKETQYF,TGTGCCCTCCGGAATAAGGGGCAGAAAGAGACCCAGTACTTC
-,many,18,TRBJ1-5,TRBV2,CASSEPQGWGNSNQPQHF,TGTGCCAGCAGTGAACCCCAGGGATGGGGTAATAGCAATCAGCCCCAGCATTTT
-,-,14,TRBJ2-1,TRBV11-3,CASSLGGGGGEQFF,TGTGCCAGCAGCTTAGGCGGAGGGGGGGGTGAGCAGTTCTTC
TRBD2,many,15,TRBJ2-1,TRBV20-1,CSATRTSGPYNEQFF,TGCAGTGCTACCCGGACTAGCGGCCCCTACAATGAGCAGTTCTTC
-,many,13,TRBJ2-3,TRBV7-9,CASREIIGSTQYF,TGTGCCAGCAGAGAAATAATAGGGAGTACGCAGTATTTT
-,many,13,TRBJ2-7,TRBV27,CASSGSVPYEQYF,TGTGCCAGCAGTGGTAGCGTCCCCTACGAGCAGTACTTC
-,many,16,TRBJ1-4,TRBV27,CASSFRGRPTNEKLFF,TGTGCCAGCAGTTTCAGGGGCAGGCCAACTAATGAAAAACTGTTTTTT
TRBD1,many,15,TRBJ2-1,TRBV2,CASPGRGQNYNEQFF,TGTGCCAGCCCCGGACGGGGACAGAATTACAATGAGCAGTTCTTC
TRBD1,-,14,TRBJ2-7,TRBV11-2,CASRDRDRAYEQYF,TGTGCCAGCAGAGACCGGGACAGGGCCTACGAGCAGTACTTC
TRBD1,few,17,TRBJ2-7,TRBV5-1,CASSATGTGRLVYEQYF,TGCGCCAGCAGCGCTACCGGGACAGGGAGACTCGTTTACGAGCAGTACTTC
-,many,15,TRBJ2-7,TRBV16,CASSPPRGGVYEQYF,TGTGCCAGCAGCCCCCCCCGGGGCGGGGTATACGAGCAGTACTTC
TRBD2,-,14,TRBJ2-1,TRBV20-1,CSARVTSGRNEQFF,TGCAGTGCTAGAGTAACTAGCGGGAGGAATGAGCAGTTCTTC
-,many,15,TRBJ1-1,TRBV7-2,CASSLQAYRGTEAFF,TGTGCCAGCAGCTTGCAGGCTTACCGCGGGACTGAAGCTTTCTTT
-,few,13,TRBJ2-7,TRBV6-5,CASSEWASYEQYF,TGTGCCAGCAGTGAATGGGCGTCCTACGAGCAGTACTTC